A single sample is the source of the 10 T cell receptor beta chains below, sequenced in a study of blood T cell repertoires in COVID-19. Repertoires were generated with immunoSEQ multiplex PCR, while TCRdb's copy carries only in-frame clones and drops some. Of under 150,000 clones listed, around nine tenths are singletons. The source material was peripheral blood. These receptor sequences come from a human donor in a cohort sampled during active COVID-19.

The chain recombines TRBV19 with TRBJ2-7; a weak D match, TRBD1 (5 bases). V was cut by 3 bases and J by 0 bases, with 15 bases left in between. The CDR3 totals 16 residues. Germline V gives CDR1 LNHDA, CDR2 SQIVND (reference sequence). The CDR3 coding sequence is TGTGCCAGTAGTATGGCAGGGTCCTATGTCTCCTACGAGCAGTACTTC. It is translated as CASSMAGSYVSYEQYF. The variable domain in full, with the rest retrieved from reference TRBV19 and TRBJ2-7, is DGGITQSPKYLFRKEGQNVTLSCEQNLNHDAMYWYRQDPGQGLRLIYYSQIVNDFQKGDIAEGYSVSREKKESFPLTVTSAQKNPTAFYLCASSMAGSYVSYEQYFGPGTRLTVT.

The chain links TRBV5-5 to TRBJ2-7; 16 positions match TRBD2. The CDR3 runs 17 residues. Germline CDR1 is SGHKS and CDR2 is YYEKEE (reference sequence). J lost 7 bases, V lost 0 bases, and 7 bases had no gene match. The CDR3, as DNA: TGTGCCAGCAGCTTGGCCGGGACTAGCGGGAGGGCCGGGGAGCAGTACTTC. This translates into CASSLAGTSGRAGEQYF.

This clone was counted only a few times. This rearrangement joins TRBV29-1 to TRBJ2-1; a possible D gene is TRBD2 (6 bases). CDR3 length: 17 amino acids. The germline V gene encodes CDR1 SQVTM and CDR2 ANQGSEA. Deletions cut 4 bases from V and 0 bases from J, with 19 bases between. The CDR3: CSVGDVGGKSSYNEQFF. The CDR3 DNA follows: TGCAGCGTTGGAGATGTTGGGGGGAAGAGCTCCTACAATGAGCAGTTCTTC.

The V gene is TRBV27, the J gene TRBJ2-7, with 7 bases aligning to TRBD1. The J segment lost 0 bases and the V segment lost 4 bases, leaving 9 bases of the junction unmatched. Germline V gives CDR1 MNHEY, CDR2 SMNVEV (reference sequence). CDR3 length equals 16 residues. CDR3: CASSSFRRGTSYEQYF. The CDR3 DNA reads as TGTGCCAGCAGTTCGTTCCGCAGGGGGACCTCCTACGAGCAGTACTTC.

This clone has a single count. The rearrangement joins TRBV7-2 to TRBJ2-7; 10 nucleotides agree with TRBD1. This CDR3 contains 15 residues. Looked up from germline, CDR1 is SGHTA and CDR2 is FQGNSA. V shed 5 bases, J shed 5 bases, and the junction held 9 bases outside the gene matches. CDR3 DNA sequence: TGTGCCAGCAGCCCAAGGACAGGGGGTATCAACGAGCAGTACTTC. Translation: CASSPRTGGINEQYF.

This clone occurred once. The rearrangement uses TRBV3-1 (or the pseudogene TRBV3-2) and TRBJ2-7, with 9 bases fitting TRBD2. CDR1 and CDR2 (germline): LGHDT, YNNKEL (reference sequence). This CDR3 has 15 amino acids. Trimming removed 4 bases from V and 3 bases from J; junction bases left unmatched: 7. CDR3 coding DNA: TGTGCCAGCAGCCGGACCCGGACTAGCGTCTACGAGCAGTACTTC. This translates into CASSRTRTSVYEQYF.

The V call is TRBV7-9, the J call TRBJ2-7, with 7 bases matching TRBD1. CDR1 and CDR2 from the germline V gene are SEHNR and FQNEAQ (reference sequence). The CDR3 runs 13 residues. V was pared by 4 bases and J by 4 bases, with 4 bases of the junction left unmatched. The CDR3 DNA follows: TGTGCCAGCAGCTCAGGGACAGTTTACGAGCAGTACTTC. This gives the protein CASSSGTVYEQYF.

The chain combines TRBV28 with TRBJ2-3; 14 positions match TRBD2. The CDR3 length is 19 residues. V gave up 3 bases and J gave up 6 bases; unmatched junction bases: 14. Germline V gene sequence: CDR1 MDHEN, CDR2 SYDVKM. CDR3: CASSLTSGRATISLDTQYF. CDR3 coding DNA: TGTGCCAGCAGTTTGACTAGCGGGAGGGCCACTATAAGTTTGGATACGCAGTATTTT. Based on the CDR3 plus reference TRBV28 and TRBJ2-3, the full variable domain is DVKVTQSSRYLVKRTGEKVFLECVQDMDHENMFWYRQDPGLGLRLIYFSYDVKMKEKGDIPEGYSVSREKKERFSLILESASTNQTSMYLCASSLTSGRATISLDTQYFGPGTRLTVL.

There are a few counts of this clone. V usage is TRBV9 and J usage is TRBJ2-2; the D is unclear. The V and J ends lost 2 bases and 6 bases respectively, with 11 bases between them. The CDR3 is made up of 14 amino acids. Germline V gene data show CDR1 as SGDLS and CDR2 as YYNGEE. The CDR3 loop is CASSVPVGAGELFF. The CDR3 coding sequence is TGTGCCAGCAGCGTCCCGGTGGGCGCCGGGGAGCTGTTTTTT.

The gene calls are TRBV6-5 and TRBJ1-5; TRBD1 aligns across 7 bases. Looked up from germline, CDR1 is MNHEY and CDR2 is SVGAGI. The CDR3 length is 14 residues. With V trimmed by 0 bases and J by 5 bases, 1 base remained unmatched. The CDR3: CASSYSDRDQPQHF. CDR3 in DNA: TGTGCCAGCAGTTACTCAGACAGGGATCAGCCCCAGCATTTT.